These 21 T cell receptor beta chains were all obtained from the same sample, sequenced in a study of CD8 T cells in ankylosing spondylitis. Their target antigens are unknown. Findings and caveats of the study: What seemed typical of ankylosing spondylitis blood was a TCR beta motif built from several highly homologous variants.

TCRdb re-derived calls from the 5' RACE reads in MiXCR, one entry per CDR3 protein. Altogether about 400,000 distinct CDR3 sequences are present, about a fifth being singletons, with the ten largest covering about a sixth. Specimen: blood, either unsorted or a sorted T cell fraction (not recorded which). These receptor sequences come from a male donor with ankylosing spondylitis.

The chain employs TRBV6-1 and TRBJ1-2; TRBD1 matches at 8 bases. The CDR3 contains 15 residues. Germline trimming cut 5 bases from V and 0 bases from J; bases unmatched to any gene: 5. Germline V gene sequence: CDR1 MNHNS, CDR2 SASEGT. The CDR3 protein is CASSPGTGTNYGYTF. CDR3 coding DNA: TGTGCCAGCAGTCCGGGGACAGGAACTAACTATGGCTACACCTTC.

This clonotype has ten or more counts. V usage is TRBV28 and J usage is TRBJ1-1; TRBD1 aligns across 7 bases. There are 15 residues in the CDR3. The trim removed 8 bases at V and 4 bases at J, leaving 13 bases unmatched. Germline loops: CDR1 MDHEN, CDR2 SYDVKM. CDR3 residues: CASRHRGQWVTEAFF. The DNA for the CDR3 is TGTGCCAGCCGCCACAGGGGCCAGTGGGTCACTGAAGCTTTCTTT.

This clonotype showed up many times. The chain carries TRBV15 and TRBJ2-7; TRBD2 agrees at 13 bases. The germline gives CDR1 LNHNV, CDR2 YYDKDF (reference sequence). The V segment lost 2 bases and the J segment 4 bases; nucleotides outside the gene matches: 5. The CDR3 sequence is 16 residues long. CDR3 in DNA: TGTGCCACCAGCAGACCGGGGACTAGCGGGATGTACGAGCAGTACTTC. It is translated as CATSRPGTSGMYEQYF. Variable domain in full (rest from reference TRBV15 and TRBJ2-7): DAMVIQNPRYQVTQFGKPVTLSCSQTLNHNVMYWYQQKSSQAPKLLFHYYDKDFNNEADTPDNFQSRRPNTSFCFLDIRSPGLGDTAMYLCATSRPGTSGMYEQYFGPGTRLTVT.

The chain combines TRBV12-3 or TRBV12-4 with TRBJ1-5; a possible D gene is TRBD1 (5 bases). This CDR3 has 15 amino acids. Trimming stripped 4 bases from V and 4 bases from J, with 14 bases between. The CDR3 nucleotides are TGTGCCAGCAGTTCCGGAGGGGAGGCAAATCAGCCCCAGCATTTT. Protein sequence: CASSSGGEANQPQHF.

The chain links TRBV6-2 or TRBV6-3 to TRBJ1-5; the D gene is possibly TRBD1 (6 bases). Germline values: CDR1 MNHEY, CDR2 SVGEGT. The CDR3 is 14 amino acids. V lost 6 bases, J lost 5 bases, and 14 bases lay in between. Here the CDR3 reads CASRNTGGDQPQHF. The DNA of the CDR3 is TGTGCCAGCAGGAACACGGGGGGCGATCAGCCCCAGCATTTT.

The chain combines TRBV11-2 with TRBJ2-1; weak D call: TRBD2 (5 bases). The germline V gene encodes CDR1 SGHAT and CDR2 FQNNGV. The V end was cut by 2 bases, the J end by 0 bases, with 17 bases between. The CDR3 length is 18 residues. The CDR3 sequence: CASSLSSSDFHSYNEQFF. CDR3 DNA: TGTGCCAGCAGCTTATCCTCGTCGGACTTCCACTCCTACAATGAGCAGTTCTTC.

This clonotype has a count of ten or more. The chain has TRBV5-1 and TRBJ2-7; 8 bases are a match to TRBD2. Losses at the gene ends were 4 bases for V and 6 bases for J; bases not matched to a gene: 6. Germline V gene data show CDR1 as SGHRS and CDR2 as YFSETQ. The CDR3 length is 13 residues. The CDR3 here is CASSQAGVSEQYF. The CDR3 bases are TGCGCCAGCAGCCAAGCGGGAGTTAGCGAGCAGTACTTC.

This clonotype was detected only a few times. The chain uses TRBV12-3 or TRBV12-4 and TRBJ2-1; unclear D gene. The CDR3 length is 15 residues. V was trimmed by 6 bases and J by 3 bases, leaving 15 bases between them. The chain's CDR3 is CASSSTARNYNEQFF. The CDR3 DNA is TGTGCCAGCAGCTCCACAGCGCGAAACTACAATGAGCAGTTCTTC.

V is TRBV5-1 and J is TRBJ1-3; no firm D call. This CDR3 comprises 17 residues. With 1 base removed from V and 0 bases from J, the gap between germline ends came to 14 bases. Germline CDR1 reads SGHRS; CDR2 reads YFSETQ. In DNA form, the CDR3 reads TGCGCCAGCAGCTTGTGGGGTCCTGGAAACTCTGGAAACACCATATATTTT. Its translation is CASSLWGPGNSGNTIYF.

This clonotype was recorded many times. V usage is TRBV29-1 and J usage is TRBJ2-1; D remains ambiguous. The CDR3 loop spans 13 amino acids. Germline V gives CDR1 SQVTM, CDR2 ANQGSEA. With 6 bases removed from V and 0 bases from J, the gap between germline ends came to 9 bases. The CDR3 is CSVEVTSYNEQFF. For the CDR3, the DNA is TGCAGCGTCGAGGTAACCTCCTACAATGAGCAGTTCTTC.

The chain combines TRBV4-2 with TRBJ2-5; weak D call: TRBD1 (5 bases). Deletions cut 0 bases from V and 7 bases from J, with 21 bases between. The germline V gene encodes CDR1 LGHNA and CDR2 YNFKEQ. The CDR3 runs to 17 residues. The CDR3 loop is CASSQDLAGKVSGTQYF. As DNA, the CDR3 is TGTGCCAGCAGCCAAGATCTTGCAGGGAAGGTATCCGGGACCCAGTACTTC.

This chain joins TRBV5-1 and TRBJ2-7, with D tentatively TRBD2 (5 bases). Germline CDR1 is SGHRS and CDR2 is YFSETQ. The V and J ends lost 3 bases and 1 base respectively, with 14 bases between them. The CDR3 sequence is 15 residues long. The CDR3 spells CASSSRTSGSYEQYF. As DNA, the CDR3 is TGCGCCAGCAGCTCCCGTACTAGTGGATCCTACGAGCAGTACTTC. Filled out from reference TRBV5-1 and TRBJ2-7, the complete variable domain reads KAGVTQTPRYLIKTRGQQVTLSCSPISGHRSVSWYQQTPGQGLQFLFEYFSETQRNKGNFPGRFSGRQFSNSRSEMNVSTLELGDSALYLCASSSRTSGSYEQYFGPGTRLTVT.

The CDR3 coding sequence is TGTGCCAGCAGTTACGGGGGGGCGGGAGATGGTGGAGATACGCAGTATTTT. Its translation: CASSYGGAGDGGDTQYF. The rearrangement joins TRBV28 to TRBJ2-3, with TRBD2 matching over 8 bases. V lost 4 bases to trimming and J lost 5 bases; unmatched junction nucleotides: 14. The CDR3 loop spans 17 amino acids. Germline assignment: CDR1 MDHEN and CDR2 SYDVKM.

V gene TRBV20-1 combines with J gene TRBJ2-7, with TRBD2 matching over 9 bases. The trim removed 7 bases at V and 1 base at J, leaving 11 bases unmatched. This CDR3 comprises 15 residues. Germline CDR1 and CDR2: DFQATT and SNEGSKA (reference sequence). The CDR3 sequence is CSVRAGGILSYEQYF. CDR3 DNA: TGCAGTGTTCGAGCGGGAGGAATTCTATCCTACGAGCAGTACTTC.

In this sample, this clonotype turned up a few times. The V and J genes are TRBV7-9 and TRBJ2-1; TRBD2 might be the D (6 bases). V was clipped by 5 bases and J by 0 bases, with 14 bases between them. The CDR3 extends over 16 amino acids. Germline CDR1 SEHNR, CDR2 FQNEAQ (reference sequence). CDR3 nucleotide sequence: TGTGCCAGCAGCCCGGGACTGGGAAGCTCCTACAATGAGCAGTTCTTC. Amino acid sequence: CASSPGLGSSYNEQFF. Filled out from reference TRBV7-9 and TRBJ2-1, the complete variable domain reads DTGVSQNPRHKITKRGQNVTFRCDPISEHNRLYWYRQTLGQGPEFLTYFQNEAQLEKSRLLSDRFSAERPKGSFSTLEIQRTEQGDSAMYLCASSPGLGSSYNEQFFGPGTRLTVL.

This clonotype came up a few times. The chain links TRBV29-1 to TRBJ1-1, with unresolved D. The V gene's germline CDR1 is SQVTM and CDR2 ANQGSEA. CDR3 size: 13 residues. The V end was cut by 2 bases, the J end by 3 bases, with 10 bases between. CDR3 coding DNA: TGCAGCGTTGAAAAGACCTGGGACACTGAAGCTTTCTTT. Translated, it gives CSVEKTWDTEAFF.

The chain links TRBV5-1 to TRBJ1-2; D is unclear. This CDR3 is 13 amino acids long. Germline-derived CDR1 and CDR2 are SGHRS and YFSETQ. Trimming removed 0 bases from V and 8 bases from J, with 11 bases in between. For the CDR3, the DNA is TGCGCCAGCAGCTTGGGAGTCCGCAGGGGCTACACCTTC. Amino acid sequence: CASSLGVRRGYTF.

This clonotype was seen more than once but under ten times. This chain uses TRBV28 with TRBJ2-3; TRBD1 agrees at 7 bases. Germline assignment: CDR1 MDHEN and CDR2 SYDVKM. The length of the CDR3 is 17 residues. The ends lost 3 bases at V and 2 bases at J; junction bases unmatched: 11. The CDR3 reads CASSFNQGVRHTDTQYF. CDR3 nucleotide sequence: TGTGCCAGCAGTTTTAATCAGGGGGTACGGCACACAGATACGCAGTATTTT.

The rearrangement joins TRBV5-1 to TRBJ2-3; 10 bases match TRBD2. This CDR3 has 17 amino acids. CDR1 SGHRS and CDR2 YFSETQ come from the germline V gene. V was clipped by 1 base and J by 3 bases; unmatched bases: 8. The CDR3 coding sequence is TGCGCCAGCAGCTTGAGTAGGCTAGCGGGAGTAACAGATACGCAGTATTTT. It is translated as CASSLSRLAGVTDTQYF.

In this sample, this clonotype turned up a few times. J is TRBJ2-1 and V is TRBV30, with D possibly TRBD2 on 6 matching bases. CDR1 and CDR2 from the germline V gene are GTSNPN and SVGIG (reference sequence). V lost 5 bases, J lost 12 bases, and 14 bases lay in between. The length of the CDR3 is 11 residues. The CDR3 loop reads CAWVLAARQFF. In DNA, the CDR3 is TGTGCCTGGGTTTTAGCGGCTAGGCAGTTCTTC.

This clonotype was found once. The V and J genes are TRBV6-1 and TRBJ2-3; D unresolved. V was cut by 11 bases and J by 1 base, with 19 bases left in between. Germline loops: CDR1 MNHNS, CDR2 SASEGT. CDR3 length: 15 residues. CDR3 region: CAGQLKVRGTDTQYF. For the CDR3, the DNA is TGTGCCGGCCAGTTGAAGGTTCGAGGCACAGATACGCAGTATTTT.